This entry lists 27 T cell receptor beta chains sequenced from one sample in a study of CD8 T cells in ankylosing spondylitis. TCRdb passed the 5' RACE reads through MiXCR, listing each CDR3 protein once. This table holds roughly 150,000 distinct CDR3 sequences, 6% to 8.5% found once. Sequencing input: blood, either unsorted or a sorted T cell fraction (not recorded which). These receptors all come from a female donor with ankylosing spondylitis or in good health (not recorded which).

This clonotype was recorded at least ten times. This chain uses TRBV6-2 or TRBV6-3 with TRBJ1-5, with 7 bases lining up with TRBD1. Germline values: CDR1 MNHEY, CDR2 SVGEGT. The CDR3 length is 15 residues. V gave up 0 bases and J gave up 5 bases; unmatched junction bases: 4. The CDR3 spells CASSYSSGTDQPQHF. The CDR3 nucleotides are TGTGCCAGCAGTTACTCTTCCGGGACAGATCAGCCCCAGCATTTT.

This clonotype was detected ten times or more. This chain uses TRBV18 with TRBJ2-7, with 7 nucleotides matching TRBD1. Trimming cost V 2 bases and J 3 bases; bases outside gene matches: 4. Germline V gene data show CDR1 as KGHSH and CDR2 as LQKENI. This CDR3 comprises 14 residues. The CDR3 here is CASSPSSGGYEQYF. DNA of the CDR3: TGTGCCAGCTCACCATCGTCAGGGGGCTACGAGCAGTACTTC.

The table lists this clonotype with many counts. The chain combines TRBV2 with TRBJ1-1; weak D call: TRBD1 (6 bases). CDR1 is SNHLY, CDR2 FYNNEI, per germline. The CDR3 sequence is 14 residues long. Trimming took 4 bases from V and 5 from J, leaving 14 bases between them. DNA of the CDR3: TGTGCCAGCAGTGGGGGCAGGGGATGGACTGAAGCTTTCTTT. Protein product: CASSGGRGWTEAFF.

This clonotype was seen repeatedly, ten times or more. The V and J genes are TRBV5-6 and TRBJ2-5; 7 bases are shared with TRBD1. Germline trimming cut 1 base from V and 13 bases from J; bases unmatched to any gene: 13. The CDR3 consists of 14 residues. CDR1 is SGHDT and CDR2 is YYEEEE in the germline V gene. CDR3 in DNA: TGTGCCAGCAGCTTGCCAAGGACAGGCCTCGTTAGGTACTTC. Its protein product is CASSLPRTGLVRYF.

This clonotype was counted at least ten times. The chain employs TRBV12-3 or TRBV12-4 and TRBJ1-1; D not resolved. The V gene lost 3 bases and the J gene lost 11 bases, with 13 bases spanning the gap. This CDR3 is 12 amino acids long. The CDR3 reads CASSFEAVRAFF. The CDR3 nucleotides are TGTGCCAGCAGTTTTGAAGCCGTGCGGGCTTTCTTT.

This clonotype was seen many times. The chain links TRBV5-1 to TRBJ2-7; D gene ambiguous. Looked up from germline, CDR1 is SGHRS and CDR2 is YFSETQ. Trimming pared 0 bases from V and 4 bases from J, leaving 5 bases between. This CDR3 spans 12 amino acids. The CDR3 here is CASSLGQYEQYF. In DNA form, the CDR3 reads TGCGCCAGCAGCTTGGGCCAATACGAGCAGTACTTC.

This clonotype was seen many times. This chain connects TRBV3-1 to TRBJ1-2, with TRBD1 identical over 9 bases. The CDR3 runs to 16 residues. The germline V gene encodes CDR1 LGHDT and CDR2 YNNKEL (reference sequence). The J segment lost 6 bases and the V segment lost 4 bases, leaving 12 bases of the junction unmatched. CDR3 in DNA: TGTGCCAGCAGCCTATGGGGGACAGGGAAGCCCAATGGCTACACCTTC. This codes for CASSLWGTGKPNGYTF.

This clonotype was seen a few times. The junction departs from germline at one end; a sequencing error may be responsible. The chain combines TRBV6-2 or TRBV6-3 with TRBJ2-7, with 12 positions matching TRBD2. The CDR3 is made up of 15 amino acids. Germline assignment: CDR1 MNHEY and CDR2 SVGEGT. As DNA, the CDR3 is TGTGACAGCAGTTACGGACTAGCGGGGATCTACGAGCAGTACTTC. This encodes CDSSYGLAGIYEQYF.

Ten or more counts support this clonotype. The chain carries TRBV28 and TRBJ1-6, with D maybe TRBD1 (6 bases). Germline V gene data show CDR1 as MDHEN and CDR2 as SYDVKM. This CDR3 is built from 15 residues. Trimming removed 7 bases from V and 10 bases from J, with 20 bases in between. The CDR3 protein is CASTPAQGRTSPLHF. CDR3 nucleotides: TGTGCCAGCACCCCAGCACAGGGTAGGACGTCACCCCTCCACTTT.

This clonotype was counted many times. At one boundary the junction diverges from the germline segment, which might be a read error. V gene TRBV20-1 combines with J gene TRBJ2-6; possibly TRBD1 for D (6 bases). CDR1 is DFQATT and CDR2 is SNEGSKA in the germline V gene (reference sequence). CDR3 length: 16 residues. CDR3 region: CSAIPLTGTGANVLTF. In nucleotides, the CDR3 is TGCAGTGCCATCCCATTGACAGGTACTGGGGCCAACGTCCTAACTTTC.

Only a few counts were recorded for this clonotype. The genes are TRBV7-2 and TRBJ2-3; TRBD2 matches at 9 bases. This CDR3 is built from 15 residues. V was clipped by 5 bases and J by 4 bases; unmatched bases: 7. CDR1 is SGHTA and CDR2 is FQGNSA in the germline V gene. The CDR3 DNA is TGTGCCAGCAGCCAGATGCGGGGGGGTGCAGATACGCAGTATTTT. It translates to CASSQMRGGADTQYF.

The V call is TRBV7-8, the J call TRBJ2-1, with 7 nucleotides matching TRBD1. V gave up 7 bases and J gave up 1 base; unmatched junction bases: 10. CDR1 and CDR2 from the germline V gene are SGHVS and FQNEAQ. This CDR3 region has 16 residues. In nucleotides, the CDR3 is TGTGCCAGCACCGAGACAGGGATGGCTTCCTACAATGAGCAGTTCTTC. This codes for CASTETGMASYNEQFF.

This clonotype was detected only a few times. This chain joins TRBV6-5 and TRBJ1-1; D call uncertain. The V end lost 4 bases, the J end lost 11 bases, and 17 bases lay between the germline ends. From germline, CDR1 is MNHEY and CDR2 SVGAGI. This CDR3 comprises 13 residues. For the CDR3, the DNA is TGTGCCAGCAGTTTTAACAAACGAGGGTGGGCTTTCTTT. Protein sequence: CASSFNKRGWAFF.

This clonotype occurred many times. The chain employs TRBV28 and TRBJ2-6; unclear D gene. The CDR3 is made up of 13 amino acids. The germline gives CDR1 MDHEN, CDR2 SYDVKM. V was trimmed by 2 bases and J by 9 bases, leaving 8 bases between them. The CDR3, as DNA: TGTGCCAGCAGTTTACCGAGATTCAACGTCCTGACTTTC. This translates into CASSLPRFNVLTF.

The table lists this clonotype with many counts. The J gene is TRBJ2-4, the V gene TRBV5-1; 8 bases agree with TRBD1. Germline assignment: CDR1 SGHRS and CDR2 YFSETQ. The CDR3 runs 15 residues. The V gene end was trimmed by 4 bases and the J gene end by 5 bases; junction bases not matched to a gene: 8. The CDR3 nucleotides are TGCGCCAGCAGCCTGCATCCAGGGGGCGAAAACATTCAGTACTTC. It encodes CASSLHPGGENIQYF.

This clonotype was observed once. This CDR3 is CAWAAGVGQPQHF. The CDR3 region has the DNA TGTGCCTGGGCGGCCGGGGTTGGTCAGCCCCAGCATTTT. The V call is TRBV30, the J call TRBJ1-5, with D uncertain. Trimming took off 5 bases at V and 6 bases at J, with 14 bases between the two ends. The CDR3 loop spans 13 amino acids. Looked up from germline, CDR1 is GTSNPN and CDR2 is SVGIG (reference sequence).

This clonotype was recorded at least ten times. The chain couples TRBV7-2 to TRBJ1-3, with D unresolved. The CDR3 loop spans 14 amino acids. Germline CDR1 SGHTA, CDR2 FQGNSA. V gave up 5 bases and J gave up 2 bases, with 10 bases separating them. CDR3 sequence reads: CASSLRTAGNTIYF. CDR3 sequence (DNA): TGTGCCAGCAGCCTAAGGACGGCTGGAAACACCATATATTTT.

This clonotype was picked up many times. The rearrangement links TRBV5-1 to TRBJ2-3, with no clear D. Per germline, CDR1 SGHRS and CDR2 YFSETQ. Between the trimmed V and J ends, which lost 5 bases and 8 bases, there was a span of 12 bases. This CDR3 comprises 12 residues. CDR3 sequence: CASREDRATQYF. In nucleotides, the CDR3 is TGCGCCAGCAGAGAAGACCGGGCTACGCAGTATTTT.

The CDR3 DNA reads TGTGCCAGCAGCTCCGCGACAGGGGGTCACCAGCCCCAGCATTTT. As protein: CASSSATGGHQPQHF. The chain links TRBV7-2 to TRBJ1-5, with 9 bases that match TRBD1. This CDR3 comprises 15 residues. Germline CDR1 reads SGHTA; CDR2 reads FQGNSA. V gave up 4 bases and J gave up 7 bases; unmatched junction bases: 8.

This clonotype was seen at least ten times. The rearrangement joins TRBV5-1 to TRBJ2-3, with 13 nucleotides matching TRBD2. This CDR3 has 20 residues. Germline values: CDR1 SGHRS, CDR2 YFSETQ. Losses at the gene ends were 1 base for V and 0 bases for J; bases not matched to a gene: 11. CDR3 DNA: TGCGCCAGCAGCTTGATGCAAGGACTAGCGGGGGCCCCTAGCACAGATACGCAGTATTTT. Amino acids: CASSLMQGLAGAPSTDTQYF.

J is TRBJ2-7 and V is TRBV18; D gene ambiguous. Deletions cut 1 base from V and 6 bases from J, with 4 bases between. CDR3 length: 11 residues. CDR1 and CDR2 (germline): KGHSH, LQKENI. CDR3 sequence: CASSPQFEQYF. The CDR3 DNA follows: TGTGCCAGCTCACCACAATTCGAGCAGTACTTC.

At least ten counts were recorded for this clonotype. The chain recombines TRBV29-1 with TRBJ1-2; D is unclear. V dropped 2 bases and J dropped 1 base, with 11 bases sitting between them. Germline CDR1 reads SQVTM; CDR2 reads ANQGSEA. The CDR3 totals 14 residues. CDR3 loop: CSVETGGSNYGYTF. DNA of the CDR3: TGCAGCGTTGAAACGGGAGGGAGTAACTATGGCTACACCTTC. The full variable domain, its missing parts supplied by reference TRBV29-1 and TRBJ1-2, is SAVISQKPSRDICQRGTSLTIQCQVDSQVTMMFWYRQQPGQSLTLIATANQGSEATYESGFVIDKFPISRPNLTFSTLTVSNMSPEDSSIYLCSVETGGSNYGYTFGSGTRLTVV.

The sample holds many counts of this clonotype. The rearrangement uses TRBV5-1 and TRBJ1-5; the match to TRBD1 covers 9 bases. The CDR3 covers 15 residues. Trimming at V came to 3 bases and at J to 0 bases, leaving 1 base not matched to a gene. Germline V gives CDR1 SGHRS, CDR2 YFSETQ. The CDR3 protein is CASSSTGGSNQPQHF. The CDR3 DNA reads TGCGCCAGCAGCTCGACAGGGGGTAGCAATCAGCCCCAGCATTTT.

This clonotype was recorded many times. The V call is TRBV5-5, the J call TRBJ2-1; no firm D call. This CDR3 is built from 14 residues. Germline CDR1 reads SGHKS; CDR2 reads YYEKEE (reference sequence). V dropped 1 base and J dropped 8 bases, with 13 bases sitting between them. The chain's CDR3 is CASSLLLSGYEQFF. Written as DNA, the CDR3 is TGTGCCAGCAGCTTGTTGTTGTCAGGATATGAGCAGTTCTTC.

This clonotype appeared many times. V usage is TRBV4-1 and J usage is TRBJ1-1; D call uncertain. Per germline, CDR1 MGHRA and CDR2 YSYEKL. V dropped 0 bases and J dropped 5 bases, with 19 bases sitting between them. The CDR3 is 17 amino acids. For the CDR3, the DNA is TGCGCCAGCAGCCAAGAGACACTAGGGTCTCCGGGGACTGAAGCTTTCTTT. Translating gives CASSQETLGSPGTEAFF.

This clonotype turned up a few times. The chain couples TRBV25-1 to TRBJ1-2; tentatively, D is TRBD1 (6 bases). CDR1 is MGHDK, CDR2 SYGVNS, per germline. With 3 bases removed from V and 7 bases from J, the gap between germline ends came to 15 bases. The CDR3 covers 14 residues. The CDR3 sequence: CASSDLGGDIGYTF. Here the CDR3 DNA reads TGTGCCAGCAGTGACCTAGGGGGGGACATTGGCTACACCTTC.

This clonotype was recorded at least ten times. This rearrangement joins TRBV5-1 to TRBJ2-3; maybe TRBD2 (5 bases). Per germline, CDR1 SGHRS and CDR2 YFSETQ. V lost 2 bases and J 0 bases, leaving 13 bases between the germline ends. This CDR3 is built from 16 residues. CDR3 DNA: TGCGCCAGCAGCTTAGGACTGCACATTAGCACAGATACGCAGTATTTT. This encodes CASSLGLHISTDTQYF.